This TCR beta chain was sequenced during a study of CD8 T cells in ankylosing spondylitis (dated by TCRdb to the late 2010s). At the level of the whole study: T cell receptor beta repertoires were profiled in healthy donors and ankylosing spondylitis patients so that disease-linked TCR variants could be found. The full study cohort was made up of roughly 25 ankylosing spondylitis patients and 108 healthy donors. Samples of peripheral blood were taken, and for ankylosing spondylitis patients, synovial fluid was collected as well.

V is shortened by 3 bases, J by 3 bases, and the region joining them spans 15 bases. From the germline V gene, CDR1 is ENHRY and CDR2 is SYGVKD. The CDR3, from cysteine to phenylalanine, totals 15 residues. Only the CDR3 portion is preserved as DNA: 45 bases, with reading frame beginning at the first base. Synovial fluid samples were paired with blood samples taken from the same ankylosing spondylitis patients. Compared with the rest of its sample, this clonotype is medium-sized (0.01 to 0.1%). Which antigen it targets is not known. No quality values exist for individual bases; no much larger clone is one base distant. The study at large found these results: A TCR beta motif made up of several highly homologous amino acid variants appeared to be characteristic of blood from ankylosing spondylitis patients. Some motif variants were previously reported in synovial fluid and blood of reactive arthritis patients, suggesting common disease-initiation mechanisms. Significant enrichment of the disease-linked clones was reported in matched synovial fluid samples from ankylosing spondylitis patients. In peripheral blood, the disease-linked clones were found at relatively low frequencies and had a CD8+ phenotype.

TCRdb names Illumina HiSeq 2500 as the instrument used. Quantitative 5'-RACE with molecular barcodes was the method used to prepare the TCR beta libraries. The published analysis was carried out like this. A new computational method, built on a probabilistic model of VDJ rearrangement, was used to identify disease-linked TCR variants. Using fastp trimming at Q25 and MiXCR clonotype assembly, TCRdb reanalyzed the public sequencing data and kept in-frame beta chains. Each entry is one CDR3 protein sequence, shown with its most common DNA and genes. TCRdb, not the original authors, processed these V and J calls. This sample holds approximately 140,000 distinct CDR3 sequences; 40% to 50% were observed only once. The top ten clonotypes cover approximately 16% of the sample.

The receptor was derived from a male donor with ankylosing spondylitis. The chain uses TRBV10-3 and TRBJ2-7; the D gene is not confidently resolved. The specimen was synovial fluid, either unsorted or a sorted T cell fraction (not recorded which). The bases read TGTGCCATCAGTGAAGGTAGCTATCTAAACTACGAGCAGTACTTC. It specifies CAISEGSYLNYEQYF.